This TCR beta chain appears in the sequencing data of a study of OX40 agonist ivuxolimab in advanced cancers. Any history of autoimmune disease or systemic immunosuppression disqualified patients. The V and J ends lost 5 bases and 4 bases, in that order; junction bases with no gene match: 12. In germline, CDR1 is MDHEN, CDR2 SYDVKM. This CDR3 contains 16 residues. General study points: On average, CD8+ T cells showed a greater number of expanded clones than CD4+.

TCRdb keeps only in-frame clones here, not all; method: immunoSEQ multiplex PCR. This table has about 150,000 clones, 90% appearing once. Of note for this clone: Its target is unknown.

The sequencing used CD4+ or CD8+ T cells sorted from blood, collected in a trial of the OX40 agonist ivuxolimab. This sequence originates from an adult with an advanced solid tumor such as melanoma, head and neck, liver or kidney cancer. The chain couples TRBV28 to TRBJ1-1, with 8 bases matching TRBD1. CDR3 bases: TGTGCCAGCAGTACCAACAGGGGGGCCTTGAGCACTGAAGCTTTCTTT. It yields the protein CASSTNRGALSTEAFF. The variable domain in full, with the rest retrieved from reference TRBV28 and TRBJ1-1, is DVKVTQSSRYLVKRTGEKVFLECVQDMDHENMFWYRQDPGLGLRLIYFSYDVKMKEKGDIPEGYSVSREKKERFSLILESASTNQTSMYLCASSTNRGALSTEAFFGQGTRLTVV.